This paragraph covers one T cell receptor (beta chain) sequence. The junction differs from germline at one of its ends, possibly a read error. The CDR3 runs to 15 residues. Germline CDR1 SSHAT, CDR2 FNYEAQ (reference sequence). The data originate from a study of blood T cell repertoires in COVID-19. Data came from immunoSEQ multiplex PCR; TCRdb stores just in-frame clones and leaves some out. The data show 150,000 or so clones, around 73% seen once. The rearrangement joins TRBV7-7 to TRBJ2-2; D perhaps matches TRBD1 (6 bases). The sequenced material came from peripheral blood. The source of this sequence is a woman between 45 and 60 years old with active or convalescent COVID-19. CDR3 sequence (DNA): TGTGCTAGCAGCCTTGGGGGCCTGAACACCGGGGAGCTGTTTTTT. Its translation: CASSLGGLNTGELFF.